Described below is a single T cell receptor (beta chain) sequence and its context. The germline gives CDR1 MNHEY, CDR2 SMNVEV (reference sequence). The CDR3 is 15 amino acids. V was trimmed by 5 bases and J by 4 bases, leaving 17 bases between them. The data are from a study of blood T cell repertoires in COVID-19. Assay used: immunoSEQ multiplex PCR; TCRdb lists only in-frame clones, some missing. This table holds under 200,000 clones, about 89% found once. The source material was peripheral blood. The rearrangement joins TRBV27 to TRBJ1-1; the D gene is possibly TRBD1 (6 bases). The receptor's source is a man aged 35-49 years with active or convalescent COVID-19. The CDR3 nucleotides read TGTGCCAGCAGTCTCATAACAGGGCACCCCACTGAAGCTTTCTTT. Residues: CASSLITGHPTEAFF.